The clone carrying this TCR beta chain was recorded a few times. A sample-barcoded 5' primer and a J-beta primer mix were used in a second PCR of about 6 to 11 cycles. The study obtained at least 3 million CDR3-containing paired-end reads from every sample. TCRdb recomputed calls from the 5' RACE reads with MiXCR, one row per CDR3 protein. Of about 800,000 distinct CDR3 sequences in the sample, around a quarter are singletons; the top ten hold more than 3%. CDR1 SGDLS and CDR2 YYNGEE come from the germline V gene. The CDR3 extends over 19 amino acids. Peripheral blood from each donor was collected in a volume of approximately 9.5 milliliters. The data were taken from a study of blood T cells in healthy people across ages. The sample also formed part of further work on T cells of mothers and their children. From that study: In this cohort, donors were a few healthy Caucasian mothers plus their six children.

The TCR comes from a boy under 18 in good health. V usage is TRBV9 and J usage is TRBJ2-5, with D possibly TRBD1 on 5 matching bases. The J call may not be correct, given that the DNA end is closer to TRBJ2-1. The sequenced sample was blood. CDR3: CASSYNRLPTTGPDNEQFF. CDR3 nucleotides: TGTGCCAGCAGTTATAACAGGCTCCCGACAACAGGCCCCGACAATGAGCAGTTCTTC.